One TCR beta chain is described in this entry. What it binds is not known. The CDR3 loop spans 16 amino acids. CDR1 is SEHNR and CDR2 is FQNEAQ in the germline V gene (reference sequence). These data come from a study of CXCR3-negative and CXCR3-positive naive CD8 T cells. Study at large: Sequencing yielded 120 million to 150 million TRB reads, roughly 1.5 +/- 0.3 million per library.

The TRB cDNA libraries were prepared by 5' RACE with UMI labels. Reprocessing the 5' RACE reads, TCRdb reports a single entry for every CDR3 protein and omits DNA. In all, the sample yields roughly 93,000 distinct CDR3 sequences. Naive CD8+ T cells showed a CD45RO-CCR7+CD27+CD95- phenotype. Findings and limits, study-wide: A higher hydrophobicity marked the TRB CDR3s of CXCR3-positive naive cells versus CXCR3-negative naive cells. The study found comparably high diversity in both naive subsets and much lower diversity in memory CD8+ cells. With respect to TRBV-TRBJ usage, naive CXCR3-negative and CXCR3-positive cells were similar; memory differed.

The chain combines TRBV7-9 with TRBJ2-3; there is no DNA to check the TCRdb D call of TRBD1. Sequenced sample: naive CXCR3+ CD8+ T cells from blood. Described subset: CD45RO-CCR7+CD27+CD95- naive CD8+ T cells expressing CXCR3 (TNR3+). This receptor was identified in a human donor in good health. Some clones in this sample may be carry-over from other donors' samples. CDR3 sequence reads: CASSPRKGGGTDTQYF.